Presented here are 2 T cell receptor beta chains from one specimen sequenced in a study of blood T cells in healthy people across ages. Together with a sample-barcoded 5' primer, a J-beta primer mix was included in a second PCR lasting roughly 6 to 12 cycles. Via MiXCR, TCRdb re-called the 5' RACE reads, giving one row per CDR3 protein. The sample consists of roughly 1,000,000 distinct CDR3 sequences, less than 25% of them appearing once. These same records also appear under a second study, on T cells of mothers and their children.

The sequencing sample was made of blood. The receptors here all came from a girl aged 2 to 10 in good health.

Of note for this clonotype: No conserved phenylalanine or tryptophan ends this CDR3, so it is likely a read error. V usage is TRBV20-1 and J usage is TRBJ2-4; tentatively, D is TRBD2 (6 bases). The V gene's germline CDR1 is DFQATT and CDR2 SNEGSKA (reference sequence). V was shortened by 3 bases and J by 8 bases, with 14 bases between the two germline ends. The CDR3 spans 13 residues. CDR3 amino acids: CSASRRVGDIQYL. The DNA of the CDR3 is TGCAGTGCTAGCCGGAGGGTCGGGGACATTCAGTACCTC.

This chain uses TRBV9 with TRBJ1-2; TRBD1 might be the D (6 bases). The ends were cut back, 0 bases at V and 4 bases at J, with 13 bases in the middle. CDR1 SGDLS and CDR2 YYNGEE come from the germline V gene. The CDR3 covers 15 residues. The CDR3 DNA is TGTGCCAGCAGCGTAGGGGGAGGGGGAACCTATGGCTACACCTTC. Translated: CASSVGGGGTYGYTF.